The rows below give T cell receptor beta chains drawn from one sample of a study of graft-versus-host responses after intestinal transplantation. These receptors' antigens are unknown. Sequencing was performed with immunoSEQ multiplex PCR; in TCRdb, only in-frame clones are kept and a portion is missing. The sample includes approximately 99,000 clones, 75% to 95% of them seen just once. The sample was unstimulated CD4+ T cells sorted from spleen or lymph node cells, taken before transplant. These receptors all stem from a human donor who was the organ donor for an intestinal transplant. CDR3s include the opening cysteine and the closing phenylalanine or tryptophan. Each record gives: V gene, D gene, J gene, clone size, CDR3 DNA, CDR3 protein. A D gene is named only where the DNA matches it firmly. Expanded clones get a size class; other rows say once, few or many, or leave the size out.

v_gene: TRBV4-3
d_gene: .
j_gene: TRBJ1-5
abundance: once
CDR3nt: TGCGCCAGCAGCCAACAACTGGACACTAATCAGCCCCGGCATTTT
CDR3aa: CASSQQLDTNQPRHF

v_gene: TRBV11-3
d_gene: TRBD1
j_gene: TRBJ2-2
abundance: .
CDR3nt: TGTGCCAGCGGTTCAAGGACAGGGGGTACCGGGGAGCTGTTTTTT
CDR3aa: CASGSRTGGTGELFF

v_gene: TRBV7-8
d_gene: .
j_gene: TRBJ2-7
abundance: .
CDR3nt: TGTGCCAGCAGCCAAGAGTACGAGCAGTACTTC
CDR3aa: CASSQEYEQYF

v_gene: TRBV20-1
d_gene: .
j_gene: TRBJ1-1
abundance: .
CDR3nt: TGCAGTGCCTCGGGAGCAGACGTAGCTTTCTTT
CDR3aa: CSASGADVAFF

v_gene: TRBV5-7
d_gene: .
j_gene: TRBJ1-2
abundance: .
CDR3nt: TGTGCCAGCAGTGAGACAGTTGGGGATGGCTACACCTTC
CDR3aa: CASSETVGDGYTF

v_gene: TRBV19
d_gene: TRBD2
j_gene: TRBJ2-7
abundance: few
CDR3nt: TGTGCCAGTAGTATAGTCGGGGGGGCTATCTACGAGCAGTACTTC
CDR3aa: CASSIVGGAIYEQYF

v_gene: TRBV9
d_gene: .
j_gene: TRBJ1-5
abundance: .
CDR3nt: TGTGCCAGCAGCGTAGACAGTTCGAGCAATCAGCCCCAGCATTTT
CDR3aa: CASSVDSSSNQPQHF

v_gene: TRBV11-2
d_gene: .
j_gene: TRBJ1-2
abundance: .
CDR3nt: TGTGCCAGCAGCTTACTCCAGTCTAACTATGGCTACACCTTC
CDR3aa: CASSLLQSNYGYTF

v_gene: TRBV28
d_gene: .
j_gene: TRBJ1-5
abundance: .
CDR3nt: TGTGCCAGCACCGTCGGGGGGATTAGCAATCAGCCCCAGCATTTT
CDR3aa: CASTVGGISNQPQHF

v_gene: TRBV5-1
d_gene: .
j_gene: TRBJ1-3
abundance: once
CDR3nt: TGCGCCAGCAGCTTGGTGTCTGTAAACTCTGGAAACACCATATATTTT
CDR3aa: CASSLVSVNSGNTIYF

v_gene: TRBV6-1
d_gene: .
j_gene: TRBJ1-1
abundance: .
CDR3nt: TGTGCCAGCAGCCCTGGGGGGTGGAACACTGAAGCTTTCTTT
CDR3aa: CASSPGGWNTEAFF

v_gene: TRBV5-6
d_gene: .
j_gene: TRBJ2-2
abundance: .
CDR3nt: TGTGCCAGCAGCTTCTATACAGCTTGGTTAGGAGGCACCGGGGAGCTGTTTTTT
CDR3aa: CASSFYTAWLGGTGELFF

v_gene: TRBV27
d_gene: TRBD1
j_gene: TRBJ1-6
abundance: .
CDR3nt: TGTGCCAGCAGCACCTGGACAGGGCTTAATTCACCCCTCCACTTT
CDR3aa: CASSTWTGLNSPLHF